This TCR beta chain comes out of a study of T-cell memory formation after mild COVID-19. TCRdb re-analysed the 5' RACE reads in MiXCR, keeping a single row per CDR3 protein. The table shows about 84,000 distinct CDR3 sequences, with more than 11% occurring only once. This clonotype was picked up a small number of times. The CDR3 sequence is 12 residues long. Germline values: CDR1 SGHDT, CDR2 YYEEEE. Trimming removed 7 bases from V and 8 bases from J, with 15 bases in between. This clonotype was sampled from an adult woman who had mild COVID-19 (a few samples of this study predate the infection). Cell type and time point are not known. V is TRBV5-6 and J is TRBJ1-1; TRBD1 might be the D (5 bases). Sequencing was done on a sample of PBMCs or a T cell subset sorted from them (not recorded which). The CDR3 DNA is TGTGCCAGCGCTCAGGGCGGCTTCGAAGCTTTCTTT. This codes for CASAQGGFEAFF. Supplemented by reference TRBV5-6 and TRBJ1-1, the full variable domain reads DAGVTQSPTHLIKTRGQQVTLRCSPKSGHDTVSWYQQALGQGPQFIFQYYEEEERQRGNFPDRFSGHQFPNYSSELNVNALLLGDSALYLCASAQGGFEAFFGQGTRLTVV.